The 18 T cell receptor beta chains below were found in one sample sequenced in a study of glioma-infiltrating T cells. The iRepertoire nested amplicon-rescue multiplex PCR amplified TCR alpha and beta CDR3s from RNA. MiXCR, run by TCRdb on the multiplex PCR reads, gives a single entry per CDR3 protein. The repertoire has 84,000 or so distinct CDR3 sequences, 23% of them found once; the top ten carry about 6.6%. The specimen sequenced was glioma tissue, nonneoplastic brain tissue, or PBMCs (not recorded which). Receptor source: a human donor with low-grade glioma or glioblastoma, undergoing nonglioma brain surgery, or in good health (not recorded which).

The V call is TRBV29-1, the J call TRBJ1-3, with TRBD1 as a possible D gene (6 bases). The germline V gene encodes CDR1 SQVTM and CDR2 ANQGSEA. The length of the CDR3 is 16 residues. The CDR3 region is CSASGGWFGSGNTIYF. The CDR3 DNA follows: TGCAGTGCCTCCGGGGGCTGGTTTGGCTCTGGAAACACCATATATTTT.

CDR3 DNA sequence: TGTGCCAGCAGTGAATGGGCAGCCCAAGAGACCCAGTACTTC. It specifies CASSEWAAQETQYF. This sequence joins TRBV2 and TRBJ2-5; no clear D gene. This CDR3 spans 14 amino acids. Germline V gene sequence: CDR1 SNHLY, CDR2 FYNNEI. The V and J ends lost 2 bases and 1 base respectively, with 8 bases between them. The complete variable domain, with remaining parts taken from reference TRBV2 and TRBJ2-5, reads EPEVTQTPSHQVTQMGQEVILRCVPISNHLYFYWYRQILGQKVEFLVSFYNNEISEKSEIFDDQFSVERPDGSNFTLKIRSTKLEDSAMYFCASSEWAAQETQYFGPGTRLLVL.

This clonotype was seen many times. This chain links TRBV10-3 with TRBJ2-7, with 7 bases aligning to TRBD1. Losses at the gene ends were 5 bases for V and 6 bases for J; bases not matched to a gene: 4. Germline V gives CDR1 ENHRY, CDR2 SYGVKD. The CDR3 length is 12 residues. CDR3 in DNA: TGTGCCATCAGTATACAGGGGTCCGAGCAGTACTTC. It yields the protein CAISIQGSEQYF.

In this sample, this clonotype turned up a few times. The chain uses TRBV10-3 and TRBJ2-3; TRBD2 might be the D (5 bases). The length of the CDR3 is 16 residues. Germline V gene sequence: CDR1 ENHRY, CDR2 SYGVKD. V dropped 4 bases and J dropped 0 bases, with 14 bases sitting between them. CDR3 amino acids: CAISGPSGPSTDTQYF. CDR3 bases: TGTGCCATCAGTGGTCCGAGCGGTCCTAGCACAGATACGCAGTATTTT.

This clonotype was counted at least ten times. The genes are TRBV7-2 and TRBJ2-3; D is unresolved. Germline CDR1 reads SGHTA; CDR2 reads FQGNSA. V was clipped by 6 bases and J by 7 bases, with 8 bases between them. The CDR3 extends over 11 amino acids. The CDR3 reads CASREQYTQYF. The CDR3 DNA sequence: TGTGCCAGCAGGGAACAGTATACGCAGTATTTT.

This clonotype was counted only a few times. The CDR3 sequence: CASSLELVNTEAFF. In DNA, the CDR3 is TGTGCCAGCAGTTTAGAGCTGGTTAACACTGAAGCTTTCTTT. This chain links TRBV12-3 or TRBV12-4 with TRBJ1-1; D uncertain. The CDR3 contains 14 residues. The germline V and J ends were trimmed by 1 base and 2 bases, with 8 bases remaining between them.

This clonotype occurred a few times. V gene TRBV6-1 combines with J gene TRBJ2-5; TRBD2 is a possible D gene (5 bases). V lost 10 bases and J 0 bases, leaving 12 bases between the germline ends. The CDR3 extends over 13 amino acids. Germline lookup yields CDR1 MNHNS and CDR2 SASEGT. The CDR3 bases are TGTGCCACCAGACTACCGTACCAAGAGACCCAGTACTTC. Its protein is CATRLPYQETQYF.

The chain is built from TRBV18 and TRBJ2-2; 7 bases align to TRBD2. Germline CDR1 KGHSH, CDR2 LQKENI. V lost 0 bases and J lost 1; bases outside the gene matches: 5. The CDR3 has 17 amino acids. The CDR3 sequence is CASSPPVGGKNTGELFF. CDR3 in DNA: TGTGCCAGCTCACCACCGGTCGGGGGGAAGAACACCGGGGAGCTGTTTTTT.

This clonotype came up many times. The chain uses TRBV6-1 and TRBJ1-6, with D possibly being TRBD1 (5 bases). The CDR3 length is 13 residues. CDR1 and CDR2 from the germline V gene are MNHNS and SASEGT. V lost 6 bases and J lost 10, with 13 bases in between. The DNA for the CDR3 is TGTGCCAGCAGGCGGGGCGAGAGGTCACCCCTCCACTTT. This sequence encodes CASRRGERSPLHF.

This clonotype was found many times. This rearrangement joins TRBV7-8 to TRBJ1-1; D remains ambiguous. Trimming left V 1 base short and J 5 bases short, with 14 bases between. Germline V gene data show CDR1 as SGHVS and CDR2 as FQNEAQ. There are 15 residues in the CDR3. The CDR3 here is CASSLGPGRGTEAFF. Here the CDR3 DNA reads TGTGCCAGCAGCTTAGGACCCGGTCGGGGAACTGAAGCTTTCTTT.

This clonotype was seen a few times. The rearrangement joins TRBV2 to TRBJ1-3; D ambiguous. This CDR3 is 14 amino acids long. Germline loops: CDR1 SNHLY, CDR2 FYNNEI. V lost 3 bases and J 7 bases, leaving 13 bases between the germline ends. In DNA form, the CDR3 reads TGTGCCAGCAGTGACGGCGGGGTTAAGAACACCATATATTTT. This encodes CASSDGGVKNTIYF.

This rearrangement joins TRBV4-3 to TRBJ1-1; D gene ambiguous. Germline loops: CDR1 LGHNA, CDR2 YSLEER. V lost 6 bases and J 1 base, leaving 12 bases between the germline ends. This CDR3 is 14 amino acids long. The CDR3 DNA reads TGCGCCAGCAGAAAAGTTGAGGGGAACACTGAAGCTTTCTTT. This gives the protein CASRKVEGNTEAFF.

The chain employs TRBV29-1 and TRBJ2-7, with 7 positions matching TRBD2. Losses at the gene ends were 7 bases for V and 0 bases for J; bases not matched to a gene: 12. This CDR3 comprises 15 residues. Germline V CDR1 and CDR2: SQVTM, ANQGSEA. The DNA of the CDR3 is TGCAGCGCAGAGCTGGGGGGGGTCCTCTCCTACGAGCAGTACTTC. Its protein is CSAELGGVLSYEQYF.

The chain couples TRBV5-1 to TRBJ2-5, with D maybe TRBD1 (5 bases). This CDR3 spans 13 amino acids. The V gene's germline CDR1 is SGHRS and CDR2 YFSETQ. Trimming took off 4 bases at V and 5 bases at J, with 12 bases between the two ends. The CDR3 protein is CASSRVAGETQYF. The CDR3 nucleotides are TGCGCCAGCAGCAGAGTCGCAGGGGAGACCCAGTACTTC.

This clonotype showed up many times. The chain recombines TRBV24-1 with TRBJ2-3; 10 bases match TRBD2. The CDR3 loop spans 15 amino acids. The ends lost 3 bases at V and 3 bases at J; junction bases unmatched: 2. Germline CDR1 and CDR2: KGHDR and SFDVKD. Here the CDR3 DNA reads TGTGCCACCAGTGATGTAGCGGGAGGAACAGATACGCAGTATTTT. Its translation is CATSDVAGGTDTQYF.

The V call is TRBV15, the J call TRBJ2-1; D ambiguous. CDR1 is LNHNV and CDR2 is YYDKDF in the germline V gene (reference sequence). The CDR3 extends over 15 amino acids. The V end was cut by 6 bases, the J end by 7 bases, with 19 bases between. Here the CDR3 DNA reads TGTGCCACCAGAGTAACAGCGCCCACCGTAAATGAGCAGTTCTTC. Protein: CATRVTAPTVNEQFF.

Note on this clonotype: This clone may be a read error of a much larger clone one base away. The chain uses TRBV10-1 and TRBJ1-2; no reliable D call. The CDR3 length is 12 residues. V lost 3 bases and J 7 bases, leaving 9 bases between the germline ends. Germline-derived CDR1 and CDR2 are WNHNN and SYGVQD (reference sequence). DNA for the CDR3: TGCGCCAGCAGTGACGACTACTGTGGCTACACCTTC. Translating gives CASSDDYCGYTF.

The table lists this clonotype with many counts. The gene calls are TRBV6-2 or TRBV6-3 and TRBJ2-7, with TRBD1 as a possible D gene (5 bases). V was clipped by 10 bases and J by 1 base, with 20 bases between them. The germline gives CDR1 MNHEY, CDR2 SVGEGT. CDR3 length: 15 amino acids. The CDR3 spells CATRRGSMGSYEQYF. CDR3 DNA: TGTGCCACCCGAAGGGGTAGTATGGGTTCCTACGAGCAGTACTTC.